In this sample, the clone carrying this T cell receptor (beta chain) turned up a few times. Its antigen is unidentified. Reverse transcription of all isolated RNA meant that expressed TCRB transcripts were sequenced. Only in-frame clones appear in the TCRdb table, and some are missing; sequencing was by immunoSEQ multiplex PCR. The data contain tens of thousands of clones, approximately 32% of them singletons. The data derive from a study of beta chain features in type 1 diabetes. Study-wide points: Among all four CD4+ subsets, Type 1 diabetes patients had TCRB CDR3s that were moderately but significantly shorter.

The CDR3 is made up of 15 amino acids. V was shortened by 1 base and J by 2 bases, with 12 bases between the two germline ends. Germline CDR1 and CDR2: SNHLY and FYNNEI. This chain links TRBV2 with TRBJ2-7; D ambiguous. This TCR derives from a woman aged 18-29 years in good health. The sequenced sample was stem cell memory CD4+ T cells from blood. CDR3 nucleotides: TGTGCCAGCAGTGAAGTACTCCTGGTGACCTACGAGCAGTACTTC. It translates to CASSEVLLVTYEQYF. Supplemented by reference TRBV2 and TRBJ2-7, the full variable domain reads EPEVTQTPSHQVTQMGQEVILRCVPISNHLYFYWYRQILGQKVEFLVSFYNNEISEKSEIFDDQFSVERPDGSNFTLKIRSTKLEDSAMYFCASSEVLLVTYEQYFGPGTRLTVT.